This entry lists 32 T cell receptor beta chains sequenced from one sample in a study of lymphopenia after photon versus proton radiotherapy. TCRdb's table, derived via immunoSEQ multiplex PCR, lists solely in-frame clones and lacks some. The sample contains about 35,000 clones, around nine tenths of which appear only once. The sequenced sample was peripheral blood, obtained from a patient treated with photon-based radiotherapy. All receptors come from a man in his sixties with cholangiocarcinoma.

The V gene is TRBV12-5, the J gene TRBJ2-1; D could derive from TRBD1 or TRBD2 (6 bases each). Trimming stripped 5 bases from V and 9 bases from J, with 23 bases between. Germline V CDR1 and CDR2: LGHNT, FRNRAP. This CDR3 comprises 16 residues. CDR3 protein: CASGPRSGGPWGEQFF. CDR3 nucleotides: TGTGCTAGTGGTCCCCGGTCTGGGGGGCCTTGGGGTGAGCAGTTCTTC.

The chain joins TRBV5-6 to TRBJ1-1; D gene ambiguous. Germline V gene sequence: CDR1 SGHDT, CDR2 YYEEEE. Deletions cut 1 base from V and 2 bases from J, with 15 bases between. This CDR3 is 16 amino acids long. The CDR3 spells CASSLLPGLINTEAFF. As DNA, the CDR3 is TGTGCCAGCAGCTTGCTCCCAGGACTCATTAACACTGAAGCTTTCTTT. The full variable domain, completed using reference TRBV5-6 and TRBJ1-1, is DAGVTQSPTHLIKTRGQQVTLRCSPKSGHDTVSWYQQALGQGPQFIFQYYEEEERQRGNFPDRFSGHQFPNYSSELNVNALLLGDSALYLCASSLLPGLINTEAFFGQGTRLTVV.

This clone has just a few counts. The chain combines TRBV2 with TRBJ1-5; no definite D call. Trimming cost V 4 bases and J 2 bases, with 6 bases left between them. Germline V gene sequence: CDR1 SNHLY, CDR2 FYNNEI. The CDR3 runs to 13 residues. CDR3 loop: CASSGIGNQPQHF. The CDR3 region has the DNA TGTGCCAGCAGTGGGATTGGCAATCAGCCCCAGCATTTT.

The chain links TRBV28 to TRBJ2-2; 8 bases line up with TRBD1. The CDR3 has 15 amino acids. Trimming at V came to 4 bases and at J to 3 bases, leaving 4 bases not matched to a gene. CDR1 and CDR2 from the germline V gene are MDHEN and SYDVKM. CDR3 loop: CASSSPGQDTGELFF. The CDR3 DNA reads TGTGCCAGCAGTTCCCCGGGACAGGACACCGGGGAGCTGTTTTTT.

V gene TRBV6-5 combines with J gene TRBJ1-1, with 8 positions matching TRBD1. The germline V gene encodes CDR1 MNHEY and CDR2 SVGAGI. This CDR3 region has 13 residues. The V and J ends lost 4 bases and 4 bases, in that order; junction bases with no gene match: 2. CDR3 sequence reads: CASSSDRGTEAFF. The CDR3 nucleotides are TGTGCCAGCAGTTCTGACAGGGGCACTGAAGCTTTCTTT.

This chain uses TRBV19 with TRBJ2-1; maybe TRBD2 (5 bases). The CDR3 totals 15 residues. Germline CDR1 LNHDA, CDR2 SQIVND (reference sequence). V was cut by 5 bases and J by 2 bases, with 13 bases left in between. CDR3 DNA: TGTGCCAGTAGTCTCACCCCCGGGACCTACAATGAGCAGTTCTTC. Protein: CASSLTPGTYNEQFF.

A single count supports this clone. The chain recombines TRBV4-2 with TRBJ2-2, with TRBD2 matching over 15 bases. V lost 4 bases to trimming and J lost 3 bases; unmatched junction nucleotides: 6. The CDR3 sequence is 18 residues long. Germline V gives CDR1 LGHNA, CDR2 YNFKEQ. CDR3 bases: TGTGCCAGCAGCCTTGGACTAGCGGGGGGGCTCGACACCGGGGAGCTGTTTTTT. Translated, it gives CASSLGLAGGLDTGELFF.

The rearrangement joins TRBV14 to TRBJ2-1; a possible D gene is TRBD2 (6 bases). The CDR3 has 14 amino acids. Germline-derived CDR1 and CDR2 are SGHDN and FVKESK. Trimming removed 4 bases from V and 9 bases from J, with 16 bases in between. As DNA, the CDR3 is TGTGCCAGCAGCCGCTACCGGGACGGGGGTGAGCAGTTCTTC. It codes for CASSRYRDGGEQFF.

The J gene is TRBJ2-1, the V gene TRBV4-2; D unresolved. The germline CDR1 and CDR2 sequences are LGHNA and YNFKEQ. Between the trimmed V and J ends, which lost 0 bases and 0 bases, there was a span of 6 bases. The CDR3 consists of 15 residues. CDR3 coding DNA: TGTGCCAGCAGCCAAGATCCGGGCTCCTACAATGAGCAGTTCTTC. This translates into CASSQDPGSYNEQFF.

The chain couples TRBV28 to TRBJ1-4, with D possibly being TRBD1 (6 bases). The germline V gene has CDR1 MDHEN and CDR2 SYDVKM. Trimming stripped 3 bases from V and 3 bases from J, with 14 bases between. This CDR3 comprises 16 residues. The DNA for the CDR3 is TGTGCCAGCAGTTTCTCTACAGGGTTCGCTAATGAAAAACTGTTTTTT. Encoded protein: CASSFSTGFANEKLFF.

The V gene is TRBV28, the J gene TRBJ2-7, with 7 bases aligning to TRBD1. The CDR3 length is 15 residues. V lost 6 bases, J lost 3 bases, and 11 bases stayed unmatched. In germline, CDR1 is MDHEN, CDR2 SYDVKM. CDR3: CASSYLGTVSYEQYF. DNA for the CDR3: TGTGCCAGCAGCTACCTCGGGACAGTGAGCTACGAGCAGTACTTC.

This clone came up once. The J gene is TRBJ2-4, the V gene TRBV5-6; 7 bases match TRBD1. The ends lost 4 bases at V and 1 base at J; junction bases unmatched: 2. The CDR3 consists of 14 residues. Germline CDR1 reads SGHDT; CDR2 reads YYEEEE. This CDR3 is CASSPTGAKNIQYF. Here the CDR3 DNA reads TGTGCCAGCAGCCCGACAGGGGCCAAAAACATTCAGTACTTC.

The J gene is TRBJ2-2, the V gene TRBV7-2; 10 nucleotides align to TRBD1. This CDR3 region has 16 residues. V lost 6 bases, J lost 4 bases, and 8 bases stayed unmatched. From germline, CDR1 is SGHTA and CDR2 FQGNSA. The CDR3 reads CASSSDRGPATGELFF. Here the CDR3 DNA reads TGTGCCAGCAGTTCCGACAGGGGGCCGGCCACCGGGGAGCTGTTTTTT.

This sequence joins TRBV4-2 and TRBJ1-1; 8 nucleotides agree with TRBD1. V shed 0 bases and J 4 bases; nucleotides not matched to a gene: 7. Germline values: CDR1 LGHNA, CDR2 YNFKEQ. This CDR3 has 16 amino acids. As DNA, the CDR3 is TGTGCCAGCAGCCAAGACCCGAGACAGGGGAGCACTGAAGCTTTCTTT. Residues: CASSQDPRQGSTEAFF.

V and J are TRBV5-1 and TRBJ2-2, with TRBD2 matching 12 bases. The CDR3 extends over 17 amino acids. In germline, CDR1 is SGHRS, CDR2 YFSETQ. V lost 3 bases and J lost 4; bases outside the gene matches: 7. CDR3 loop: CASSSYQLAGGTGELFF. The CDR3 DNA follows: TGCGCCAGCAGCTCATATCAACTAGCGGGAGGCACCGGGGAGCTGTTTTTT.

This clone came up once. Here the CDR3 DNA reads TGTGCCAGCAGCTCAGCGGGCCACAATGAGCAGTTCTTC. Translating it yields CASSSAGHNEQFF. The V and J genes are TRBV7-2 and TRBJ2-1, with D possibly matching TRBD2 (6 bases). This CDR3 has 13 residues. Germline V lookup: CDR1 SGHTA, CDR2 FQGNSA. Trimming cost V 4 bases and J 5 bases, with 9 bases left between them.

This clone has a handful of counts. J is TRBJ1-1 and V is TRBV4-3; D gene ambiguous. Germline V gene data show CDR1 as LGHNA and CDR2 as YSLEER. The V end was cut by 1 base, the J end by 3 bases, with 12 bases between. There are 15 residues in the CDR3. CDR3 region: CASSQVWVGDTEAFF. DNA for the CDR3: TGCGCCAGCAGCCAAGTATGGGTCGGAGACACTGAAGCTTTCTTT.

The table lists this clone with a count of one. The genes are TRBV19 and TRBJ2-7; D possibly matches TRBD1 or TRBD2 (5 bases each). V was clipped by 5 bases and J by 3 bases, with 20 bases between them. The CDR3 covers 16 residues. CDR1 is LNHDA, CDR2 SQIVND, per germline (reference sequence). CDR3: CASSQEGTTTFYEQYF. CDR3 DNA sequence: TGTGCCAGTAGTCAAGAAGGGACCACTACTTTCTACGAGCAGTACTTC.

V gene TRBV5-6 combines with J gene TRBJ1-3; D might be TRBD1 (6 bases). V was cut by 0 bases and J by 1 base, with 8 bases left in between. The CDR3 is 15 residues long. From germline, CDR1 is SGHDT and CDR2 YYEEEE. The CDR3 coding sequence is TGTGCCAGCAGCTTGGGGGGGACATCTGGAAACACCATATATTTT. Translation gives CASSLGGTSGNTIYF.

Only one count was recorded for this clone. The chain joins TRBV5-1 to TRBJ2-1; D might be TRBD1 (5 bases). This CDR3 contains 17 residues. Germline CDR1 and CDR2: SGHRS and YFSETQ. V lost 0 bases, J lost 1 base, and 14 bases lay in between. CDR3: CASSLAGHPRSYNEQFF. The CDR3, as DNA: TGCGCCAGCAGCTTGGCTGGACACCCCAGGTCCTACAATGAGCAGTTCTTC.

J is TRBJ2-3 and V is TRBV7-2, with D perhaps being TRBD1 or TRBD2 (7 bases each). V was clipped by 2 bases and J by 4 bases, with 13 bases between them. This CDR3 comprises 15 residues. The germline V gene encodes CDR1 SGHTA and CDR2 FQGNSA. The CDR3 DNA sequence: TGTGCCAGCAGCTTACAGGGGGGGACCGCAGATACGCAGTATTTT. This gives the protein CASSLQGGTADTQYF.

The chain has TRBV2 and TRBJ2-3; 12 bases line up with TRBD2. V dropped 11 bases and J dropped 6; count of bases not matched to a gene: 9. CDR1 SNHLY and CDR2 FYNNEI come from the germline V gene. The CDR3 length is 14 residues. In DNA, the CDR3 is TGTGCCTCCGGACTAGCGGGATTTTTGGATACGCAGTATTTT. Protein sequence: CASGLAGFLDTQYF.

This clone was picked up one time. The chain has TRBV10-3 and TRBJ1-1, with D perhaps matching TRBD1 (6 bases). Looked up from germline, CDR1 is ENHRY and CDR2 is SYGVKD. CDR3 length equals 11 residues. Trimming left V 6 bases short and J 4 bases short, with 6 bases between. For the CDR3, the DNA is TGTGCCATCAGAGGGGGCACTGAAGCTTTCTTT. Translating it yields CAIRGGTEAFF.

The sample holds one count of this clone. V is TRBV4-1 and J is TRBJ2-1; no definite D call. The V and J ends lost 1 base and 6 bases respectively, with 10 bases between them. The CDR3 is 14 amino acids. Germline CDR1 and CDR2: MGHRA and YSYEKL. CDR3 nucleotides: TGCGCCAGCAGCCAAGGGGCGACTCCCAATGAGCAGTTCTTC. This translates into CASSQGATPNEQFF.

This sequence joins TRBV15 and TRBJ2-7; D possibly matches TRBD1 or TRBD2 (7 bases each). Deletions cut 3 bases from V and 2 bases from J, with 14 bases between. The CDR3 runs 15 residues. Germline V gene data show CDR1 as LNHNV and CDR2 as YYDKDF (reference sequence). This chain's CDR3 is CATSSGGQGAYEQYF. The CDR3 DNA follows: TGTGCCACCAGCAGCGGGGGGCAGGGGGCCTACGAGCAGTACTTC.

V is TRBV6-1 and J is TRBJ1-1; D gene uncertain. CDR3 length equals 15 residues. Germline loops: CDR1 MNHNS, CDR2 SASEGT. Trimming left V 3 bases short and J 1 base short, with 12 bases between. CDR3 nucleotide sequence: TGTGCCAGCAGTGATTTGGCCAGGAAGAACACTGAAGCTTTCTTT. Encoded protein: CASSDLARKNTEAFF.

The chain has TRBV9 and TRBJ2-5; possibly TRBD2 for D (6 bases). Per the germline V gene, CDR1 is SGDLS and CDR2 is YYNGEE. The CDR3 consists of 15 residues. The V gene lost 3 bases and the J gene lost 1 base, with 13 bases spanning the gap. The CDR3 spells CASSARRGSQETQYF. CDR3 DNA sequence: TGTGCCAGCAGCGCCCGACGGGGGTCCCAAGAGACCCAGTACTTC.

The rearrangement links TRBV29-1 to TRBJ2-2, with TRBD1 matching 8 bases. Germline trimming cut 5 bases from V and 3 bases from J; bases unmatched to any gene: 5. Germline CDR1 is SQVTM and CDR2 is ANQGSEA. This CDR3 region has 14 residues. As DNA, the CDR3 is TGCAGCGTTCTTGGACAGGGAGACACCGGGGAGCTGTTTTTT. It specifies CSVLGQGDTGELFF.

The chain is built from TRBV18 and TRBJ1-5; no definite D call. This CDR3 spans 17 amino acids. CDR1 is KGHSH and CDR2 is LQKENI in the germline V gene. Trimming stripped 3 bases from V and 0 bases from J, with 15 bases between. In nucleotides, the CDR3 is TGTGCCAGCTCACCCCAGAGTAGTTCGAATAGCAATCAGCCCCAGCATTTT. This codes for CASSPQSSSNSNQPQHF.

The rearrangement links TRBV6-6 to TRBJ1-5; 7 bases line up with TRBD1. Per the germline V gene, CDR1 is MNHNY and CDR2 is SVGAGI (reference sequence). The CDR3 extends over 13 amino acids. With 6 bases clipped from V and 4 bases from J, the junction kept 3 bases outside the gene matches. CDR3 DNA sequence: TGTGCCAGCAGCCTGGGACAGAATCAGCCCCAGCATTTT. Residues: CASSLGQNQPQHF.

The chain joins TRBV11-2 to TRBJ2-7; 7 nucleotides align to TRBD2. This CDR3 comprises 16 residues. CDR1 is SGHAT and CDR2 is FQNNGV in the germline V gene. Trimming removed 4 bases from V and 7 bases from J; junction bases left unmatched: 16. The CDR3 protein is CASSSNVGRERWEQYF. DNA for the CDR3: TGTGCCAGCAGCTCCAACGTAGGGAGGGAAAGATGGGAGCAGTACTTC.

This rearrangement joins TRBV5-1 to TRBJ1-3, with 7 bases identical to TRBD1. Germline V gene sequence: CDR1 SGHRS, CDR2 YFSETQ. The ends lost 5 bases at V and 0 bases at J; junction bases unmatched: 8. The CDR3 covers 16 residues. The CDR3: CASSLNRGNSGNTIYF. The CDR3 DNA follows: TGCGCCAGCAGTTTAAACAGGGGAAACTCTGGAAACACCATATATTTT. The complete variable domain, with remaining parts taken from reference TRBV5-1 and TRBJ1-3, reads KAGVTQTPRYLIKTRGQQVTLSCSPISGHRSVSWYQQTPGQGLQFLFEYFSETQRNKGNFPGRFSGRQFSNSRSEMNVSTLELGDSALYLCASSLNRGNSGNTIYFGEGSWLTVV.